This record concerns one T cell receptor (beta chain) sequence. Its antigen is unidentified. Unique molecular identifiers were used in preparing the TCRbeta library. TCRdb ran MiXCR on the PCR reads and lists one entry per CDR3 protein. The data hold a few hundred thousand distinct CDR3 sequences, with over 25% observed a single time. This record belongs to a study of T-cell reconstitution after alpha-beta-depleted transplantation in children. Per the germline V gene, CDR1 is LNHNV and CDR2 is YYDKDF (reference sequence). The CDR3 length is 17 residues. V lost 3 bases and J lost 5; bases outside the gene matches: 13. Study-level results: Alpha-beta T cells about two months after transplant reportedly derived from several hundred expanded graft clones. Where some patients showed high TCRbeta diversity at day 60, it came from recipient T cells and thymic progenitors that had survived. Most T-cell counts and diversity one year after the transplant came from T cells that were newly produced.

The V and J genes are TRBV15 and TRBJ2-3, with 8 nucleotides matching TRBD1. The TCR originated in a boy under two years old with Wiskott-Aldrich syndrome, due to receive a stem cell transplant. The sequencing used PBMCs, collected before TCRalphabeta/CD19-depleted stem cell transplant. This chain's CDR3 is CATSRGRQGWGGDTQYF. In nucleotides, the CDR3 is TGTGCCACCAGCAGGGGCAGACAGGGGTGGGGTGGAGATACGCAGTATTTT.